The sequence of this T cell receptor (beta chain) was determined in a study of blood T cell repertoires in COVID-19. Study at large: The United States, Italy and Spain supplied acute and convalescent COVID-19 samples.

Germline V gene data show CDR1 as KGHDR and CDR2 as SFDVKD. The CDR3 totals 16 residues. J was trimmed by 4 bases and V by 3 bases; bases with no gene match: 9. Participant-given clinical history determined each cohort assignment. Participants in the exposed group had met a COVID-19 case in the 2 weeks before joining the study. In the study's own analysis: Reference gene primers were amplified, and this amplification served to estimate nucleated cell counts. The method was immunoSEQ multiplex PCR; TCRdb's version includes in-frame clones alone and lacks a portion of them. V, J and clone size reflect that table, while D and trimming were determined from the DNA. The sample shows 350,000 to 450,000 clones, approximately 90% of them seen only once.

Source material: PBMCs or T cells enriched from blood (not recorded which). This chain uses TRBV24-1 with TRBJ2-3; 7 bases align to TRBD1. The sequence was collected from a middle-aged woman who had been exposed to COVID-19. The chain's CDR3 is CATSDSDRVSADTQYF. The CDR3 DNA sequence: TGTGCCACCAGTGATAGTGACAGGGTATCCGCAGATACGCAGTATTTT.